In its sample, the clone carrying this T cell receptor beta chain was seen many times. The sample is drawn from a study of T-cell reconstitution after alpha-beta-depleted transplantation in children. Germline V gives CDR1 SGHAT, CDR2 FQNNGV. The CDR3 covers 15 residues. V trimming: 5 bases; J trimming: 6 bases; junction bases outside the gene matches: 11. It was with unique molecular identifiers that the TCRbeta library was prepared. TCRdb independently ran MiXCR on the PCR reads; one entry per CDR3 protein. Among approximately 210,000 distinct CDR3 sequences, about 14% were seen once, and the ten largest hold around 14%.

J is TRBJ2-7 and V is TRBV11-2; 9 positions agree with TRBD2. This material consisted of PBMCs from the stem cell graft donor, taken from the stem cell graft. This TCR was recovered from a human donor who donated a stem cell graft to a child with acute lymphoblastic leukemia. Here the CDR3 DNA reads TGTGCCAGCAGCCCCGGGGTAGCGGGAGCCGGCGAGCAGTACTTC. Translation: CASSPGVAGAGEQYF.